Below, one TCR beta chain is given with its context. Its specificity is unknown. These data come from a study of CD8 T cells in ankylosing spondylitis. Quantitative molecular-barcoded 5'-RACE generated the TCR beta libraries. One entry per CDR3 protein, called by TCRdb with MiXCR from the 5' RACE reads. The repertoire has around 480,000 distinct CDR3 sequences, roughly a sixth of them found once; the top ten carry 1%. Trimming left V 2 bases short and J 11 bases short, with 18 bases between. Germline CDR1 is GTSNPN and CDR2 is SVGIG (reference sequence). The CDR3 consists of 13 residues. Study findings and constraints: A TCR beta motif of under ten highly homologous variants appeared characteristic of ankylosing spondylitis blood. A number of the motif variants had already been described in reactive arthritis synovial fluid and blood. Disease-linked clones bore a CD8+ phenotype and were relatively rare in peripheral blood.

This chain uses TRBV30 with TRBJ1-1; D remains ambiguous. The sequenced sample was blood, either unsorted or a sorted T cell fraction (not recorded which). This TCR derives from a male donor with ankylosing spondylitis. This CDR3 reads CAWSREGATGAFF. The DNA for the CDR3 is TGTGCCTGGAGTCGGGAGGGAGCCACGGGGGCTTTCTTT.